This T cell receptor (beta chain) is from a study of T cells in Graves' hyperthyroidism and ophthalmopathy. This clonotype was observed at least ten times. The V gene lost 2 bases and the J gene lost 4 bases, with 11 bases spanning the gap. CDR1 MDHEN and CDR2 SYDVKM come from the germline V gene. The CDR3 runs 14 residues. TCR beta CDR3 sequences were amplified from RNA transcripts. An initial round of RT-PCR targeting the TCR CDR3 relied on the HTBI primer set. MiXCR, applied by TCRdb to the multiplex PCR reads, yields one record per CDR3 protein. The sample includes about 370,000 distinct CDR3 sequences, roughly 15% of them seen just once. Investigators excluded patients with uncontrolled infection, other autoimmune disease, pregnancy or lactation.

Sequences were obtained from blood. The TCR comes from a woman in her sixties with Graves' ophthalmopathy. V is TRBV28 and J is TRBJ1-2; unclear D gene. The CDR3 protein is CASSLVILSYGYTF. CDR3 nucleotides: TGTGCCAGCAGTTTAGTCATTCTTAGCTATGGCTACACCTTC.